The rows below give T cell receptor beta chains drawn from one sample of a study of Ad26.COV2.S vaccination and SARS-CoV-2 variants. The assay was immunoSEQ multiplex PCR, and TCRdb's table has in-frame clones only and misses some. The sample has roughly 680,000 clones; 89% are singletons. This specimen consisted of peripheral blood, obtained in a trial of Ad26.COV2.S vaccine versus placebo. Receptors originate from a person between 18 and 65 years old who received the Ad26.COV2.S COVID-19 vaccine or a placebo. Each CDR3 is given with its conserved first and last residue. A D gene is named only where the DNA matches it firmly. Not all rows give a size; the values are once, few, many and, for expanded clones, a class.

V gene	clone size	J gene	D gene	CDR3 DNA	CDR3 protein
TRBV2	NA	TRBJ2-3	NA	TGTGCCAGCAGGAGGACAGGCACAGATACGCAGTATTTT	CASRRTGTDTQYF
TRBV6-4	NA	TRBJ2-3	TRBD2	TGTGCCAGCAGCATAGCGGGGTTTAGCACAGATACGCAGTATTTT	CASSIAGFSTDTQYF
TRBV6-5	NA	TRBJ2-7	NA	TGTGCCAGCAGTTATCAGGGGTCAGCCTACGAGCAGTACTTC	CASSYQGSAYEQYF
TRBV19	NA	TRBJ1-1	NA	TGTGCCAGTAGTATGAGGGACACTGAAGCTTTCTTT	CASSMRDTEAFF
TRBV5-1	NA	TRBJ2-1	TRBD2	TGCGCCAGCAGCTTGGTCACTAGCGGGAATATTATCTCCTACAATGAGCAGTTCTTC	CASSLVTSGNIISYNEQFF
TRBV7-2	NA	TRBJ1-1	NA	TGTGCCAGCAGCTCCGCCAGGAACACTGAAGCTTTCTTT	CASSSARNTEAFF
TRBV20-1	NA	TRBJ2-7	NA	TGCAGTGCTAGTGGCCGGGGGCTTACCTACGAGCAGTACTTC	CSASGRGLTYEQYF
TRBV2	NA	TRBJ2-7	NA	TGTGCCAGCAGTGCGCAGGGAATCTACGAGCAGTACTTC	CASSAQGIYEQYF
TRBV19	NA	TRBJ2-1	TRBD2	TGTGCCAGTAGTATCGGTAGCGGGAATGAGCAGTTCTTC	CASSIGSGNEQFF
TRBV4-3	NA	TRBJ1-2	TRBD1	TGCGCCAGCAGCCCGTACCTAGAGACAGGGGACATCAACTATGGCTACACCTTC	CASSPYLETGDINYGYTF
TRBV19	NA	TRBJ1-6	NA	TGTGCCAGTAGTGATGTCGCCGGAGATAATTCACCCCTCCACTTT	CASSDVAGDNSPLHF
TRBV5-1	NA	TRBJ2-5	NA	TGCGCCAGCAGCCTGGGGGCCGGGCCTCCCGAGACCCAGTACTTC	CASSLGAGPPETQYF
TRBV14	NA	TRBJ2-7	TRBD1	TGTGCCAGCAGCTTACAGGGGATTCGGGGCGAGCAGTACTTC	CASSLQGIRGEQYF
TRBV30	NA	TRBJ2-5	NA	TGTGCCTGGATGGTTAGGGGGAGACAAGAGACCCAGTACTTC	CAWMVRGRQETQYF
TRBV6-2/TRBV6-3	NA	TRBJ2-1	TRBD2	TGTGCCAGCAGTTACTCGAGTCCTAGCGGGACTTACAATGAGCAGTTCTTC	CASSYSSPSGTYNEQFF
TRBV7-2	NA	TRBJ2-1	TRBD2	TGTGCCAGCTTAGCGGGGGGGGGCGATGAGCAGTTCTTC	CASLAGGGDEQFF
TRBV19	NA	TRBJ2-1	TRBD2	TGTGCCAGTAGGGCGACTAGCGGGGGTAATGAGCAGTTCTTC	CASRATSGGNEQFF
TRBV19	NA	TRBJ2-3	NA	TGTGCCAGTAGTACCGGCATCACAGATACGCAGTATTTT	CASSTGITDTQYF
TRBV14	NA	TRBJ1-5	NA	TGTGCCAGCAGCCCCGGGGCAAGTCAGCCCCAGCATTTT	CASSPGASQPQHF
TRBV7-9	few	TRBJ2-7	TRBD1	TGTGCCAGCAGCTCCACCGGGACAGCAGCCTACGAGCAGTACTTC	CASSSTGTAAYEQYF
TRBV29-1	few	TRBJ2-7	NA	TGCAGCGTTGAAGATCAATACGAGCAGTACTTC	CSVEDQYEQYF
TRBV4-2	NA	TRBJ2-5	NA	TGTGCCAGCAGCCAAGAACTCAATCGCCTAGAGACCCAGTACTTC	CASSQELNRLETQYF
TRBV24-1	NA	TRBJ2-1	TRBD2	TGTGCCACCAGTGATGAAGCGGGAGGGCGGAGGAATGAGCAGTTCTTC	CATSDEAGGRRNEQFF
TRBV5-4	NA	TRBJ2-5	NA	TGTGCCAGCAGCTTGGATGGCCAGGTTACTAGGGAGACCCAGTACTTC	CASSLDGQVTRETQYF
TRBV15	NA	TRBJ1-2	NA	TGTGCCACCAGCAAAGACAACTTCTATGGCTACACCTTC	CATSKDNFYGYTF
TRBV5-1	NA	TRBJ2-1	TRBD2	TGCGCCAGCAGCTTGCTGACTAGCGGGAGTCCCAATGAGCAGTTCTTC	CASSLLTSGSPNEQFF
TRBV6-5	NA	TRBJ2-1	NA	TGTGCCAGCGGGGGGCCCGGGGAGGGTGAGCAGTTCTTC	CASGGPGEGEQFF
TRBV27	NA	TRBJ2-7	NA	TGTGCCAGCAGTAGCATCAGGGTTCAGGACGAGCAGTACTTC	CASSSIRVQDEQYF
TRBV7-8	NA	TRBJ2-7	NA	TGTGCCAGCAGCTTAGCGGGCTCTGGGTACGAGCAGTACTTC	CASSLAGSGYEQYF
TRBV3-1/TRBV3-2	NA	TRBJ2-7	TRBD2	TGTGCCAGCAGCCAAGGGACTAGCTCCTACGAGCAGTACTTC	CASSQGTSSYEQYF
TRBV6-5	once	TRBJ2-7	NA	TGTGCCAGCAGTTATGGAGGTCGCGAGCAGTACTTC	CASSYGGREQYF
TRBV5-5	NA	TRBJ1-4	NA	TGTGCCAGCAGCTCCGAGGCGGACGTAGGAACTAATGAAAAACTGTTTTTT	CASSSEADVGTNEKLFF
TRBV19	once	TRBJ2-3	NA	TGTGCCAGTAGTATCGTGGACTGGACCGGCACAGATACGCAGTATTTT	CASSIVDWTGTDTQYF
TRBV6-5	NA	TRBJ2-7	TRBD1	TGTGCCAGCAGTAGGGACAGTGCCTACGAGCAGTACTTC	CASSRDSAYEQYF
TRBV19	NA	TRBJ1-5	NA	TGTGCCAGTAGTATGGGTTCCGGCCAACTCCAAGGCAATCAGCCCCAGCATTTT	CASSMGSGQLQGNQPQHF
TRBV6-1	NA	TRBJ2-7	NA	TGTGCCAGCAGTGAAGGGACAGTTCGTTTGTACGAGCAGTACTTC	CASSEGTVRLYEQYF
TRBV5-4	NA	TRBJ2-5	NA	TGTGCCAGCAGCTTGGCGGTCAACCCTGCGGAGACCCAGTACTTC	CASSLAVNPAETQYF
TRBV7-2	NA	TRBJ2-1	NA	TGTGCCAGCACCCAGAGGGGGGGCAGGTACAATGAGCAGTTCTTC	CASTQRGGRYNEQFF
TRBV18	NA	TRBJ1-2	NA	TGTGCCAGCTCACCGGGAGAGGGGACCTTCTATGGCTACACCTTC	CASSPGEGTFYGYTF
TRBV7-6	once	TRBJ2-5	NA	TGTGCCAGCATGGCAGGGTTAAGACAAGAGACCCAGTACTTC	CASMAGLRQETQYF
TRBV2	NA	TRBJ1-5	NA	TGTGCCAGCAGTGGGGGTGGGAATCAGCCCCAGCATTTT	CASSGGGNQPQHF
TRBV2	NA	TRBJ2-7	NA	TGTGCCAGCAGCCCGGGGCAGCCCTACGAGCAGTACTTC	CASSPGQPYEQYF
TRBV3-1/TRBV3-2	few	TRBJ2-2	NA	TGTGCCAGCAGCCATACCACAGGATCCGGGGAGCTGTTTTTT	CASSHTTGSGELFF
TRBV18	NA	TRBJ1-4	NA	TGTGCCAGCTCACCGTCTCGATCGGATGAAAAACTGTTTTTT	CASSPSRSDEKLFF
TRBV5-1	NA	TRBJ2-1	TRBD1	TGCGCCAGCAGCTTGGCCAGGGACAGGGAACGACTCTTC	CASSLARDRERLF
TRBV5-1	NA	TRBJ2-7	NA	TGCGCCAGCAGCTTGGACTTCGGGGGATTGGCAGAGTACGAGCAGTACTTC	CASSLDFGGLAEYEQYF